This T cell receptor (beta chain) stems from a study of metastatic and nonmetastatic thyroid tumors. CDR1 is SNHLY and CDR2 is FYNNEI in the germline V gene. Between the trimmed V and J ends, which lost 6 bases and 2 bases, there was a span of 8 bases. The CDR3 runs to 12 residues. Ahead of thyroid surgery, no patient had received treatment of any kind. This clone has more than one count but fewer than ten. TCRdb re-clonotyped the PCR reads via MiXCR. The sample includes roughly 18,000 clones, 25% to 35% of them seen just once. The chain carries TRBV2 and TRBJ2-7, with D tentatively TRBD1 or TRBD2 (5 bases each). Sequencing was done on a sample of tumor tissue. The receptor was isolated from a female donor with papillary thyroid cancer or a benign thyroid nodule (not recorded which). Some clones in this sample may be carry-over from other donors' samples. The CDR3 region has the DNA TGTGCCAGCAGCGGGGCAGCCTACGAGCAGTACTTC. This encodes CASSGAAYEQYF.